Here is one T cell receptor beta chain with its context. The antigen remains unidentified. Profiling relied on immunoSEQ multiplex PCR, and the TCRdb table lists in-frame clones only, not all of them. The table shows 55,000 to 75,000 clones, with 81% occurring only once. The germline V and J ends were trimmed by 3 bases and 2 bases, with 13 bases remaining between them. The CDR3 sequence is 15 residues long. Germline V lookup: CDR1 LNHDA, CDR2 SQIVND (reference sequence). These data belong to a study of OX40 agonist ivuxolimab in advanced cancers. Study conclusions and caveats: Some of the nonresponding patients also showed low levels of normalized T-cell clonal expansion.

The genes are TRBV19 and TRBJ2-5; D is possibly TRBD1 (5 bases). The TCR sequence derives from an adult with an advanced solid tumor such as melanoma, head and neck, liver or kidney cancer. Sequenced material: CD4+ or CD8+ T cells sorted from blood, taken in a trial of the OX40 agonist ivuxolimab. CDR3 residues: CASSMVPGLQETQYF. CDR3 nucleotide sequence: TGTGCCAGTAGTATGGTCCCAGGGTTGCAAGAGACCCAGTACTTC.